The 7 T cell receptor beta chains listed next were all sequenced from one sample in a study of blood T cell repertoires in COVID-19. The table came from immunoSEQ multiplex PCR; TCRdb's copy has only in-frame clones and leaves some out. The sample shows about 210,000 clones, more than 75% of them seen only once. Sequenced input: peripheral blood. The receptors were gathered from a woman in her thirties or forties with acute or convalescent COVID-19.

To note about this clone: The sample has other DNA sequences that encode this CDR3 too. The V call is TRBV5-1, the J call TRBJ2-3; 7 nucleotides match TRBD2. This CDR3 region has 14 residues. V was pared by 3 bases and J by 1 base, with 2 bases of the junction left unmatched. Germline CDR1 is SGHRS and CDR2 is YFSETQ. CDR3: CASSSTSGTDTQYF. CDR3 bases: TGCGCCAGCAGCTCAACTAGCGGCACAGATACGCAGTATTTT. Looking up the rest from reference TRBV5-1 and TRBJ2-3 gives the full variable domain: KAGVTQTPRYLIKTRGQQVTLSCSPISGHRSVSWYQQTPGQGLQFLFEYFSETQRNKGNFPGRFSGRQFSNSRSEMNVSTLELGDSALYLCASSSTSGTDTQYFGPGTRLTVL.

The chain joins TRBV6-5 to TRBJ2-3; the match to TRBD1 covers 7 bases. With V trimmed by 7 bases and J by 4 bases, 11 bases remained unmatched. The CDR3 runs to 15 residues. Germline-derived CDR1 and CDR2 are MNHEY and SVGAGI. The CDR3 DNA is TGTGCCAGCATGAGGGGGCGGGTCAGGCCAGATACGCAGTATTTT. It yields the protein CASMRGRVRPDTQYF.

The chain links TRBV10-3 to TRBJ2-5; unclear D gene. CDR1 and CDR2 from the germline V gene are ENHRY and SYGVKD. The CDR3 length is 17 residues. The V end was cut by 0 bases, the J end by 0 bases, with 14 bases between. The CDR3 protein is CAISESMADSYQETQYF. The CDR3 bases are TGTGCCATCAGTGAGTCGATGGCAGATTCGTACCAAGAGACCCAGTACTTC.

The CDR3 loop reads CASSPTLAQSTDTQYF. Written as DNA, the CDR3 is TGCGCCAGCAGCCCTACCCTAGCCCAGAGCACAGATACGCAGTATTTT. The V gene is TRBV10-1, the J gene TRBJ2-3, with D perhaps TRBD2 (5 bases). Germline V lookup: CDR1 WNHNN, CDR2 SYGVQD (reference sequence). This CDR3 spans 16 amino acids. V was trimmed by 6 bases and J by 0 bases, leaving 16 bases between them.

Only a few counts were recorded for this clone. This chain uses TRBV4-1 with TRBJ1-2; TRBD1 is a possible D gene (5 bases). V gave up 4 bases and J gave up 7 bases, with 19 bases separating them. The CDR3 runs 15 residues. The V gene's germline CDR1 is MGHRA and CDR2 YSYEKL. The DNA of the CDR3 is TGCGCCAGCAGCCCCGGCACCGGGGGACGCGGTGGCTACACCTTC. This sequence encodes CASSPGTGGRGGYTF.

There are a few counts of this clone. This rearrangement joins TRBV6-6 to TRBJ1-4; D is uncertain. Trimming cost V 6 bases and J 3 bases, with 11 bases left between them. The CDR3 is 14 amino acids. CDR1 and CDR2 from the germline V gene are MNHNY and SVGAGI (reference sequence). The CDR3, as DNA: TGTGCCAGCAGGGGAGGGAGTCCTAATGAAAAACTGTTTTTT. Translating gives CASRGGSPNEKLFF.

The chain carries TRBV5-6 and TRBJ1-2, with D tentatively TRBD1 (6 bases). The V gene lost 0 bases and the J gene lost 7 bases, with 13 bases spanning the gap. The CDR3 covers 14 residues. The germline gives CDR1 SGHDT, CDR2 YYEEEE. The CDR3 loop reads CASSLVQGLGGYTF. The CDR3 DNA is TGTGCCAGCAGCTTGGTCCAGGGGCTAGGTGGCTACACCTTC.